These 8 T cell receptor beta chains originate from one sample sequenced in a study of T cell responses to AZD1222 COVID-19 vaccine. Measured with immunoSEQ multiplex PCR; TCRdb has only the in-frame clones, and not every one. This sample yields 170,000 or so clones, of which roughly 91% are seen a single time; approximately 0.98% belongs to the top ten. Material: peripheral blood, obtained 28 days after the second dose of the MenACWY control vaccine. The source of these receptors is an adult who received the MenACWY meningococcal vaccine as a control.

This chain joins TRBV7-2 and TRBJ1-2; 7 bases map to TRBD1. This CDR3 has 15 residues. Germline CDR1 is SGHTA and CDR2 is FQGNSA. Unmatched junction bases numbered 10, after V lost 4 bases and J lost 5 bases. The CDR3 region has the DNA TGTGCCAGCAGCTCAACAGGGCAGGGGGTATATGGCTACACCTTC. Translation gives CASSSTGQGVYGYTF.

This clone was observed a few times. This chain uses TRBV3-1 (or the pseudogene TRBV3-2) with TRBJ2-7, with D possibly matching TRBD1 (5 bases). CDR3 size: 15 residues. Germline V gene data show CDR1 as LGHDT and CDR2 as YNNKEL (reference sequence). Trimming pared 1 base from V and 6 bases from J, leaving 16 bases between. The CDR3 loop is CASSQASQGIREQYF. The DNA for the CDR3 is TGTGCCAGCAGCCAAGCGTCGCAGGGAATCCGCGAGCAGTACTTC.

The chain's CDR3 is CASSLGARSGNTIYF. The CDR3 coding sequence is TGTGCCAGCAGCTTAGGGGCACGCTCTGGAAACACCATATATTTT. The chain combines TRBV7-2 with TRBJ1-3; no clear D. This CDR3 region has 15 residues. Germline CDR1 and CDR2: SGHTA and FQGNSA. V was clipped by 1 base and J by 0 bases, with 7 bases between them.

The J gene is TRBJ2-7, the V gene TRBV7-7, with 7 bases fitting TRBD2. The J segment lost 4 bases and the V segment lost 5 bases, leaving 8 bases of the junction unmatched. This CDR3 comprises 14 residues. In germline, CDR1 is SSHAT, CDR2 FNYEAQ (reference sequence). The CDR3 bases are TGTGCCAGCAGCCACTGGGGAGGGATATACGAGCAGTACTTC. It codes for CASSHWGGIYEQYF. The entire variable domain, with the rest obtained from reference TRBV7-7 and TRBJ2-7, is as follows: GAGVSQSPRYKVTKRGQDVTLRCDPISSHATLYWYQQALGQGPEFLTYFNYEAQPDKSGLPSDRFSAERPEGSISTLTIQRTEQRDSAMYRCASSHWGGIYEQYFGPGTRLTVT.

This rearrangement joins TRBV3-1 (or the pseudogene TRBV3-2) to TRBJ2-3; no clear D. V was pared by 4 bases and J by 8 bases, with 10 bases between. CDR1 LGHDT and CDR2 YNNKEL come from the germline V gene (reference sequence). The CDR3 runs to 12 residues. CDR3 region: CASSPGTRTQYF. As DNA, the CDR3 is TGTGCCAGCAGCCCTGGCACCCGTACGCAGTATTTT.

This chain joins TRBV7-2 and TRBJ1-5, with D unresolved. The germline V and J ends were trimmed by 1 base and 4 bases, with 11 bases remaining between them. The CDR3 has 15 residues. Germline V gene sequence: CDR1 SGHTA, CDR2 FQGNSA. DNA of the CDR3: TGTGCCAGCAGCTTAGGTCCCGTTTGGAATCAGCCCCAGCATTTT. Residues: CASSLGPVWNQPQHF.

This chain's CDR3 is CASSQGGGHYGYTF. CDR3 nucleotides: TGTGCCAGCAGCCAGGGCGGGGGACACTATGGCTACACCTTC. The gene calls are TRBV28 and TRBJ1-2; D is possibly TRBD1 (5 bases). V was pared by 6 bases and J by 3 bases, with 14 bases between. This CDR3 has 14 residues. CDR1 MDHEN and CDR2 SYDVKM come from the germline V gene.

The rearrangement links TRBV3-1 (or the pseudogene TRBV3-2) to TRBJ1-5; no clear D. Germline V gives CDR1 LGHDT, CDR2 YNNKEL (reference sequence). Trimming took 3 bases from V and 4 from J, leaving 7 bases between them. The length of the CDR3 is 13 residues. The CDR3 bases are TGTGCCAGCAGCCAGGACCAAAATCAGCCCCAGCATTTT. It encodes CASSQDQNQPQHF.